This TCR beta chain was identified during a study of T cells in Graves' hyperthyroidism and ophthalmopathy. Germline V lookup: CDR1 MNHNS, CDR2 SASEGT. V was trimmed by 6 bases and J by 7 bases, leaving 16 bases between them. The CDR3 covers 13 residues. It was RNA transcripts that yielded the amplified TCR beta CDR3 regions. When the TCR CDR3 underwent first-round RT-PCR, the HTBI primer set was used. From the multiplex PCR reads, TCRdb called clonotypes with MiXCR, one entry per CDR3 protein. The data contain a few hundred thousand distinct CDR3 sequences, around a fifth of them singletons. The sample comprised blood. The V gene is TRBV6-1, the J gene TRBJ2-7; D possibly uses TRBD1 or TRBD2 (5 bases each). This receptor was obtained from a woman aged 70 to 79 with Graves' ophthalmopathy. The CDR3 DNA sequence: TGTGCCAGCAGGCAAGCCGGGACCCAGGAGCAGTACTTC. This codes for CASRQAGTQEQYF.